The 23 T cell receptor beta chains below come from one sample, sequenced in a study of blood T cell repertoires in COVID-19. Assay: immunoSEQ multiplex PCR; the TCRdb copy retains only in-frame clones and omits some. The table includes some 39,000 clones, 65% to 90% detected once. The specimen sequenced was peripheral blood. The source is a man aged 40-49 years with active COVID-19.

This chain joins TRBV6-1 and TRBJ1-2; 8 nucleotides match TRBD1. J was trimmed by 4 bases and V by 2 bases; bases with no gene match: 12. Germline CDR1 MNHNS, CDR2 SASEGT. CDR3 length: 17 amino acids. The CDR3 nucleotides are TGTGCCAGCAGTGAAAGCCGTTCTTCGACAGGGGCCTATGGCTACACCTTC. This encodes CASSESRSSTGAYGYTF.

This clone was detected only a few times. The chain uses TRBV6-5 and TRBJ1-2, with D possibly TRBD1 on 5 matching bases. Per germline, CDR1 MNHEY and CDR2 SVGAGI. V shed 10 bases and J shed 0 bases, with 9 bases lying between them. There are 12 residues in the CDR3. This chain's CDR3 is CATQTANYGYTF. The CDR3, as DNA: TGTGCCACCCAGACAGCTAACTATGGCTACACCTTC.

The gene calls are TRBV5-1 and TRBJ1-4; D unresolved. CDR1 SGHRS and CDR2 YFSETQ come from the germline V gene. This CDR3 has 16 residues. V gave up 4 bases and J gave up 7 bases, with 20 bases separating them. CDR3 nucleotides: TGCGCCAGCAGCCCGGGTTTCGAGGGCATGGGTGAAAAACTGTTTTTT. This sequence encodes CASSPGFEGMGEKLFF.

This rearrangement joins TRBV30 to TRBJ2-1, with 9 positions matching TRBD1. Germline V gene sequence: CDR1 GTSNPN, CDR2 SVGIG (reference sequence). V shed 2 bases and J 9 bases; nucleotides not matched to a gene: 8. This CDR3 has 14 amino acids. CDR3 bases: TGTGCCTGGAGTACCGGGACAGGGAGTGGTGAGCAGTTCTTC. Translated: CAWSTGTGSGEQFF.

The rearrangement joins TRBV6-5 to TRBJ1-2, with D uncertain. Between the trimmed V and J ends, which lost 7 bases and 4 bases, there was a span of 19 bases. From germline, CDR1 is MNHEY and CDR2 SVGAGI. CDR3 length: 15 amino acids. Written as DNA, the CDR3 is TGTGCCAGCAACCTACAGTCCTCGAGCTTCTATGGCTACACCTTC. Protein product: CASNLQSSSFYGYTF.

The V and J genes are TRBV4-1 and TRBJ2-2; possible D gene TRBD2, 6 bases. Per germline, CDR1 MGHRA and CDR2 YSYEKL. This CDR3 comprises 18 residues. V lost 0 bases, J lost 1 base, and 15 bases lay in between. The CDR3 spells CASSQELVGRMNTGELFF. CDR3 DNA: TGCGCCAGCAGCCAAGAATTGGTAGGGAGGATGAACACCGGGGAGCTGTTTTTT.

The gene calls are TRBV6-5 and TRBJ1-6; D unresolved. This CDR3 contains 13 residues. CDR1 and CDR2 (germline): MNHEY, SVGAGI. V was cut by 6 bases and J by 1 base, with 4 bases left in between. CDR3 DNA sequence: TGTGCCAGCAGGCGTTCCTATAATTCACCCCTCCACTTT. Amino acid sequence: CASRRSYNSPLHF.

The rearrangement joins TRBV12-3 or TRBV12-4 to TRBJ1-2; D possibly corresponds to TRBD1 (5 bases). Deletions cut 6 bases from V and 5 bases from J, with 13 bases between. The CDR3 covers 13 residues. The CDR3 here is CASSPGRDYGYTF. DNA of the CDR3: TGTGCCAGCAGCCCGGGCAGGGATTATGGCTACACCTTC.

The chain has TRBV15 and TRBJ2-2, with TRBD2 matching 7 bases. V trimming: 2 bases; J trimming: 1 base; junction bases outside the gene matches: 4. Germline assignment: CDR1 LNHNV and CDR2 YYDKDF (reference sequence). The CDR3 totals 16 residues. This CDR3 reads CATSRPPSGNTGELFF. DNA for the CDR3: TGTGCCACCAGCAGACCCCCTAGCGGGAACACCGGGGAGCTGTTTTTT.

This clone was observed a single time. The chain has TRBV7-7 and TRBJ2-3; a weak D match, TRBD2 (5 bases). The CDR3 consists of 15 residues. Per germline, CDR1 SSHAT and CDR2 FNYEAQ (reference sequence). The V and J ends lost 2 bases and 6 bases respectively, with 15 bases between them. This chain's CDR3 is CASSLIRGPTDTQYF. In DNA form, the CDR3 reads TGTGCCAGCAGCTTAATCCGAGGGCCCACGGATACGCAGTATTTT.

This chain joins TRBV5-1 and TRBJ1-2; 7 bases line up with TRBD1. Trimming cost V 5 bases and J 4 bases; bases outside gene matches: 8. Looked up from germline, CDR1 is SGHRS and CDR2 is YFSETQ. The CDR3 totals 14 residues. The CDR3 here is CASSLVGGGYGYTF. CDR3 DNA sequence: TGCGCCAGCAGTTTAGTAGGGGGCGGCTATGGCTACACCTTC.

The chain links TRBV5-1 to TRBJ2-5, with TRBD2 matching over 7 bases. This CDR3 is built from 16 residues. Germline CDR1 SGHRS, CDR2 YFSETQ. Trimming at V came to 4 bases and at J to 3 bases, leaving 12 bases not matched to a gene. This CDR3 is CASSLSGAFAKETQYF. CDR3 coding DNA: TGCGCCAGCAGCCTCAGCGGGGCCTTTGCTAAAGAGACCCAGTACTTC.

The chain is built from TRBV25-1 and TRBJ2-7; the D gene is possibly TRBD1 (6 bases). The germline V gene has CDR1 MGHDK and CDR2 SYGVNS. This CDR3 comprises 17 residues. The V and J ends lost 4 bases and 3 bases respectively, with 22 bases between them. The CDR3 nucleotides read TGTGCCAGCAGTGCTTTTAACAGTTTGGACAGTTACTACGAGCAGTACTTC. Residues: CASSAFNSLDSYYEQYF.

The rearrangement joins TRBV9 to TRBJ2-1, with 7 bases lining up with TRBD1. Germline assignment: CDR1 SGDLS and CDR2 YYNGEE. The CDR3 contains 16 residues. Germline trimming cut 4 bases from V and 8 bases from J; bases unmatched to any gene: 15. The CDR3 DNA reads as TGTGCCAGCAGCCCAAGGACAGGAAGCGACGGCGATGAGCAGTTCTTC. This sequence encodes CASSPRTGSDGDEQFF.

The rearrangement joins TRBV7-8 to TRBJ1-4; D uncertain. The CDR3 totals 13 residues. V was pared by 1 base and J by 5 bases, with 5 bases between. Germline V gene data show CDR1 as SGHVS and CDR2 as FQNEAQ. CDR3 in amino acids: CASSLGRNEKLFF. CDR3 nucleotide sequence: TGTGCCAGCAGCTTAGGCAGGAATGAAAAACTGTTTTTT.

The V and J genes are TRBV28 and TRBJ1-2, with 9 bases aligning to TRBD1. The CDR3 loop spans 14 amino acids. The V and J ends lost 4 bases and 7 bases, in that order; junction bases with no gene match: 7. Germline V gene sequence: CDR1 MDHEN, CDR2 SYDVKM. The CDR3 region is CASSSGTGIAGYTF. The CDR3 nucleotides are TGTGCCAGCAGTTCCGGGACAGGGATAGCTGGCTACACCTTC.

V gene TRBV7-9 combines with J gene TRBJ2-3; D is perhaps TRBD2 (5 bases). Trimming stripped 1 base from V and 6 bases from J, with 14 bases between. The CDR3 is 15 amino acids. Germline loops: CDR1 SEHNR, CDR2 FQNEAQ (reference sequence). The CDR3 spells CASSLVPAPGDTQYF. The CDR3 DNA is TGTGCCAGCAGCTTAGTTCCTGCTCCGGGGGATACGCAGTATTTT.

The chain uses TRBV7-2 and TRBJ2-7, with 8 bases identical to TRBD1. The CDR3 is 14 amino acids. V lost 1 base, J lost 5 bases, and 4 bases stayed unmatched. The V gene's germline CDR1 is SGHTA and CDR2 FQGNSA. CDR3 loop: CASSLDGQGDEQYF. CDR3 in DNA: TGTGCCAGCAGCTTAGACGGACAGGGAGACGAGCAGTACTTC.

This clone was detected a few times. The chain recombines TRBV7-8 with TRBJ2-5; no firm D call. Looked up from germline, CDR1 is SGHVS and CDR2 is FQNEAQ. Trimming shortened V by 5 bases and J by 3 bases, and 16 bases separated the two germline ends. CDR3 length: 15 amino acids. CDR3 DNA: TGTGCCAGCAGCCCCCCCCGTCTGGCGGAAGAGACCCAGTACTTC. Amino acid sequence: CASSPPRLAEETQYF.

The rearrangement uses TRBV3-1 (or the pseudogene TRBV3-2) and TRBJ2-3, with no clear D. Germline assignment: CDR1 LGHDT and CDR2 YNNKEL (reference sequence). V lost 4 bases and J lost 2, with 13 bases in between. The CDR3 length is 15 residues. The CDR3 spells CASSPALQATDTQYF. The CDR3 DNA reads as TGTGCCAGCAGCCCGGCACTTCAGGCCACAGATACGCAGTATTTT.

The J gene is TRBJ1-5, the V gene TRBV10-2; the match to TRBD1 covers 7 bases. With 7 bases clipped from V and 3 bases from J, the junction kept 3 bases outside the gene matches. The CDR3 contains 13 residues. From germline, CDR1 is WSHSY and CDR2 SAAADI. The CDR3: CASKDRDNQPQHF. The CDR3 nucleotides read TGCGCCAGCAAAGACAGGGACAATCAGCCCCAGCATTTT.

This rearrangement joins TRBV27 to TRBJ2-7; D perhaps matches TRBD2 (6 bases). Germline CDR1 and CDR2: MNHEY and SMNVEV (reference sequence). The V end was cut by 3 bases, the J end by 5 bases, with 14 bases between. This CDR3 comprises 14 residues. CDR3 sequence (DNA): TGTGCCAGCAGTTTGGCTAGCGAGAGTAACGAGCAGTACTTC. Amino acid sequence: CASSLASESNEQYF.

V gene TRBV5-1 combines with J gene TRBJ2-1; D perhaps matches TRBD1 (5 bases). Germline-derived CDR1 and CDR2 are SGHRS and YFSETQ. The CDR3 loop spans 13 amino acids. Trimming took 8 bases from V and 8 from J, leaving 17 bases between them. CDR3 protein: CASQLARGYEQFF. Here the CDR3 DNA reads TGCGCCAGTCAATTAGCAAGGGGCTATGAGCAGTTCTTC. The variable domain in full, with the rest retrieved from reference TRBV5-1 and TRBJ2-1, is KAGVTQTPRYLIKTRGQQVTLSCSPISGHRSVSWYQQTPGQGLQFLFEYFSETQRNKGNFPGRFSGRQFSNSRSEMNVSTLELGDSALYLCASQLARGYEQFFGPGTRLTVL.